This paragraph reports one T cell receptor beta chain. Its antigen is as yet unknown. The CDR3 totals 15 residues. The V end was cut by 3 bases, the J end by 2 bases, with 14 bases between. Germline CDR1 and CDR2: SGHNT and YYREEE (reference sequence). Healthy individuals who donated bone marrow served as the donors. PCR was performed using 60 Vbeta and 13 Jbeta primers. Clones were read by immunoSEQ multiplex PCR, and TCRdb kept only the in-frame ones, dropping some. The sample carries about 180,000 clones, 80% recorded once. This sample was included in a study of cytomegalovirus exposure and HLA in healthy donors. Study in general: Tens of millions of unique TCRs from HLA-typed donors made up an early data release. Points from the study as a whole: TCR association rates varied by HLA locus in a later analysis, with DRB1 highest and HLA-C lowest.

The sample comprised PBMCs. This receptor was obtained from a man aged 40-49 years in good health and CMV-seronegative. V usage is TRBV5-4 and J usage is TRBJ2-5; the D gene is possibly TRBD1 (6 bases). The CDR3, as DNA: TGTGCCAGCAGCTCCGGGACACACAATCAAGAGACCCAGTACTTC. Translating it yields CASSSGTHNQETQYF.